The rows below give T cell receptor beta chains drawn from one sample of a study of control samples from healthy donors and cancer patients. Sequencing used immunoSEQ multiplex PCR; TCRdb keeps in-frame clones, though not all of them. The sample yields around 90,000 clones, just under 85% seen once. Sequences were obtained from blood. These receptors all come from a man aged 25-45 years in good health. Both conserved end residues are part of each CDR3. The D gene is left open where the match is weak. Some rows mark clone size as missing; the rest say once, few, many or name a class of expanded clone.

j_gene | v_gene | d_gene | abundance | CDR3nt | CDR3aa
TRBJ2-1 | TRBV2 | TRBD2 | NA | TGTGCCAGCAGGCGGGGGGGTATCTACAATGAGCAGTTCTTC | CASRRGGIYNEQFF
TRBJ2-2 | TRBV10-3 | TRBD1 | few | TGTGCCACCGCACCGGGACAGGGTTCCACCGGGGAGCTGTTTTTT | CATAPGQGSTGELFF
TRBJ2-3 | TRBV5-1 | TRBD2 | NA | TGCGCCAGCAGCTTCGGTTCTAGCGGGGAAACAGATACGCAGTATTTT | CASSFGSSGETDTQYF
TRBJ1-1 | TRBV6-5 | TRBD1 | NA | TGTGCCAGCATCCATACAGGGGGTATTACTGAAGCTTTCTTT | CASIHTGGITEAFF
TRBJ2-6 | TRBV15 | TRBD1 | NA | TGTGCCACCAGCAGAGGGACAGGGAGCTCTGGGGCCAACGTCCTGACTTTC | CATSRGTGSSGANVLTF
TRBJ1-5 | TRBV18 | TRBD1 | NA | TGTGCCAGCTCACCTTTCACAGGGGGGGCCAATCAGCCCCAGCATTTT | CASSPFTGGANQPQHF
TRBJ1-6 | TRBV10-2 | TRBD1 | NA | TGCGCCAGCGGGCGAACCCCCGGGACAGACGATTCACCCCTCCACTTT | CASGRTPGTDDSPLHF
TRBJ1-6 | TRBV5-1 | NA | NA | TGCGCCAGCAGCTTGTCCGGGGGGAATTCACCCCTCCACTTT | CASSLSGGNSPLHF
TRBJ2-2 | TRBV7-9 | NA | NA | TGTGCCAGCAGCTTAGTCTCGAACACCGGGGAGCTGTTTTTT | CASSLVSNTGELFF
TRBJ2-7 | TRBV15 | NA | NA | TGTGCCACCTCACCAGCGATTTTATCCTACGAGCAGTACTTC | CATSPAILSYEQYF
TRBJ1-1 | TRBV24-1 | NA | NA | TGTGCCACCAGTGATGTCAGCTACACTGAAGCTTTCTTT | CATSDVSYTEAFF
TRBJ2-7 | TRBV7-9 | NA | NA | TGTGCCAGCAGCTCAAGGACTGTTAGCTCCTACGAGCAGTACTTC | CASSSRTVSSYEQYF
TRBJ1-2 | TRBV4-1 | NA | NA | TGCGCCAGCAGCCCCACGACAGCTAACTATGGCTACACCTTC | CASSPTTANYGYTF
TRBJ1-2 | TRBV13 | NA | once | TGTGCCAGCAGCCGCAGATTCGGACCGTCGGGCTACACCTTC | CASSRRFGPSGYTF
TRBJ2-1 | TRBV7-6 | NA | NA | TGTGCCAGCAGCTTAACGGGTCAGTCCTACAATGAGCAGTTCTTC | CASSLTGQSYNEQFF
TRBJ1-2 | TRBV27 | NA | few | TGTGCCAGCAGTTTAAAACAGAACTATGGCTACACCTTC | CASSLKQNYGYTF
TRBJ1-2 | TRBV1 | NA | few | TGCACCAGCAGCCTTTGGACAGGGAGTTATGGCTACACCTTC | CTSSLWTGSYGYTF
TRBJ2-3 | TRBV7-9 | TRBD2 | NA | TGTGCCAGCAGCTTAGCCAGCCGGGGGGGCACAGATACGCAGTATTTT | CASSLASRGGTDTQYF
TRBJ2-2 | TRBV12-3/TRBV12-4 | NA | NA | TGTGCCAGCAGTTTCAGGGAGTGGGGGGAGCTGTTTTTT | CASSFREWGELFF
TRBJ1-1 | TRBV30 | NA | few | TGTGCCTGGGTCTGGGCCTACCAAAGGAACACTGAAGCTTTCTTT | CAWVWAYQRNTEAFF
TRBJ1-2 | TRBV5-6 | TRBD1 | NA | TGTGCCAGCAGCAAGGGGACAGGGGGCGCAGACTATGGCTACACCTTC | CASSKGTGGADYGYTF
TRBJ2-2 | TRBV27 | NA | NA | TGTGCCAGCAGTTCCATAGAGACTCTGAACACCGGGGAGCTGTTTTTT | CASSSIETLNTGELFF
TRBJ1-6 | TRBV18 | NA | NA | TGTGCCAGCTCATCAGGTGTTAATTCACCCCTCCACTTT | CASSSGVNSPLHF
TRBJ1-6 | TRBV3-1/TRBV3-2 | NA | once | TGTGCCAGCAGCCCGTTAGGACCGGGACAAGCTTCACCCCTCCACTTT | CASSPLGPGQASPLHF
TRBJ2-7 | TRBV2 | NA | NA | TGTGCCAGCAGGGCGGGTCCCTACGAGCAGTACTTC | CASRAGPYEQYF
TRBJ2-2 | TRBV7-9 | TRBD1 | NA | TGTGCCAGCAGCTTATACGGGACAGGGAAAAGCGGGGAGCTGTTTTTT | CASSLYGTGKSGELFF
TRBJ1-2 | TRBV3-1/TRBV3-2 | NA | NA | TGTGCCAGCAGCCAAGAGGTCCACGGCTACACCTTC | CASSQEVHGYTF
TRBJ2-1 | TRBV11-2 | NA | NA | TGTGCCAGCAGCCCGCCGGACAGTTACAATGAGCAGTTCTTC | CASSPPDSYNEQFF
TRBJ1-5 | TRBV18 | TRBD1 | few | TGTGCCAGCTCACTACAGGGGGACCAGCCCCAGCATTTT | CASSLQGDQPQHF
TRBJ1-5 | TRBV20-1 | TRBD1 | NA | TGCAGTGCTAGTCCTACAGGGGTTAATCAGCCCCAGCATTTT | CSASPTGVNQPQHF
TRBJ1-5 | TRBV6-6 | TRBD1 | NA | TGTGCCAGCAGTTCTGGGACAGGGGTTTGGGATCAGCCCCAGCATTTT | CASSSGTGVWDQPQHF
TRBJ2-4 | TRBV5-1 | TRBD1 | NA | TGCGCCAGCAGCGGACAGGGGACGGGAGATGAGATTCAGTACTTC | CASSGQGTGDEIQYF
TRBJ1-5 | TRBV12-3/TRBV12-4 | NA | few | TGTGCCAGCAGTTTTCAACGGGCTCAGCCCCAGCATTTT | CASSFQRAQPQHF
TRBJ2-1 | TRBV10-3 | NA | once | TGTGCCACCGCCTATTCCTACAATGAGCAGTTCTTC | CATAYSYNEQFF
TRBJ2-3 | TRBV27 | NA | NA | TGTGCCAGCAGTTCCCATCGGGACCCCACAGATACGCAGTATTTT | CASSSHRDPTDTQYF
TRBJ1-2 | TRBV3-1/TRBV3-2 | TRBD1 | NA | TGTGCCAGCAGCCAAGCCGGGACAGGGTCATATGGCTACACCTTC | CASSQAGTGSYGYTF
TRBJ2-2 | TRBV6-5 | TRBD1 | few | TGTGCCAGCAGCCTACGGGACAGGGGATCCGGGGAGCTGTTTTTT | CASSLRDRGSGELFF
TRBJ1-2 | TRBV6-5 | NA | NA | TGTGCCAGCAGCCGATTTGGGGGCGGCTACACCTTC | CASSRFGGGYTF
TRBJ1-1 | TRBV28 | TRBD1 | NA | TGTGCCAGCAGTTCCCTGGACAGGCCCAACACTGAAGCTTTCTTT | CASSSLDRPNTEAFF
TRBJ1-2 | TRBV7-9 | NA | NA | TGTGCCAGCAACCAACTATCAGGGTCGGATGAAGGCTACACCTTC | CASNQLSGSDEGYTF
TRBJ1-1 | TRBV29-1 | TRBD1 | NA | TGCAGCGTGAACTCAGGGGGGAACACTGAAGCTTTCTTT | CSVNSGGNTEAFF
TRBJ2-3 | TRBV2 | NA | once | TGTGCCAGCAGTGAAGAGAACACAGATACGCAGTATTTT | CASSEENTDTQYF
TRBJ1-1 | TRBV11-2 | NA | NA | TGTGCCAGCAGCTTAGTAACGGGGGCGGAAGCTTTCTTT | CASSLVTGAEAFF
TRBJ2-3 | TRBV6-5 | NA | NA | TGTGCCACCCGCTTTCCCGGCACAGATACGCAGTATTTT | CATRFPGTDTQYF
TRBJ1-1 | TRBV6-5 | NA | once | TGTGCCAGCAGGCGGGTAGGGGGGAACACTGAAGCTTTCTTT | CASRRVGGNTEAFF
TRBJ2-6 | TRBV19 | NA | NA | TGTGCCAGTAGTCCCGGACAGACTCCCTCTGGGGCCAACGTCCTGACTTTC | CASSPGQTPSGANVLTF
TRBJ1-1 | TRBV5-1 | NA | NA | TGCGCCAGCAGCTTGGACAGGGCGGCCACTGAAGCTTTCTTT | CASSLDRAATEAFF
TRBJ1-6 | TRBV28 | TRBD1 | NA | TGTGCCAGCACCGCCGACAGGGGAGTAGAATCACCCCTCCACTTT | CASTADRGVESPLHF
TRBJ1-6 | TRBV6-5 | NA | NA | TGTGCCAGCAGTTACGGTTACGGGGGCGTTGGTTCACCCCTCCACTTT | CASSYGYGGVGSPLHF
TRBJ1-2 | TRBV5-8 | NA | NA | TGTGCCAGCAGCTCCCCCCAGTACTATGGCTACACCTTC | CASSSPQYYGYTF
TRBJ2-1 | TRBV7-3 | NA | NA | TGTGCCAGCAGCCTCGGACCCGCACAGGGCTCCTACAATGAGCAGTTCTTC | CASSLGPAQGSYNEQFF
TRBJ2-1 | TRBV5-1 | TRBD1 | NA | TGCGCCAGCAGCTCCCAGGGGGCGCGAAATGAGCAGTTCTTC | CASSSQGARNEQFF
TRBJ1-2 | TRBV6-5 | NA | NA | TGTGCCAGCAGTTCCGGGAACTATGGCTACACCTTC | CASSSGNYGYTF
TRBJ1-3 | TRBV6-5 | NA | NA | TGTGCCAGCAGTTACAAGGTCTCTGGAAACACCATATATTTT | CASSYKVSGNTIYF
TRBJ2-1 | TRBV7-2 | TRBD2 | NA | TGTGCCAGCAGCTTAGCCCCTAGCGGGGGCTACAATGAGCAGTTCTTC | CASSLAPSGGYNEQFF
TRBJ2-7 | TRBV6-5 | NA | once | TGTGCCAGCAGTTCCAAACGCGGATCGGGCGGCTACGAGCAGTACTTC | CASSSKRGSGGYEQYF
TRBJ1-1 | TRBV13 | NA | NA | TGTGCCAGCCGTTCGGGAGGGGTGAACACTGAAGCTTTCTTT | CASRSGGVNTEAFF
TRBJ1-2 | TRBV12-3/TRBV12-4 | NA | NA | TGTGCCAGCAGTTTAGGGGACGACTATGGCTACACCTTC | CASSLGDDYGYTF
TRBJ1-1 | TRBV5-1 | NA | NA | TGCGCCAGCAGCGGCCGAGGACAGCTCTTCACTGAAGCTTTCTTT | CASSGRGQLFTEAFF